This is a list of T cell receptor beta chains from one sample in a study of read filtering for tumor transcriptome and immune sequencing. TCRdb ran MiXCR on the reads and lists one entry per CDR3 protein. The table includes about 130,000 distinct CDR3 sequences, 13% detected once. The sequencing input was a population of CD138-negative cells sorted from bone marrow. Receptor source: a donor at least 40 years old with multiple myeloma. CDR3s include the opening cysteine and the closing phenylalanine or tryptophan. The order of the fields is clone size, D gene, J gene, V gene, CDR3 DNA, CDR3 protein. A D gene is named only where the DNA matches it firmly. The size field is filled for only some rows; it gives once, few, many or a size class.

size: few
D: .
J: TRBJ2-2
V: TRBV9
DNA: TGTGCCAGCAGCCCTGTCGTCGGGACCGGGGAGCTGTTTTTT
CDR3: CASSPVVGTGELFF

size: .
D: .
J: TRBJ1-5
V: TRBV5-1
DNA: TGCGCCAGCAGCTTGGTGGGGGGCGCGAATCAGCCCCAGCATTTT
CDR3: CASSLVGGANQPQHF

size: many
D: .
J: TRBJ2-7
V: TRBV28
DNA: TGTGCCAGCAGTCCATCAAGGGGCTACGAGCAGTACTTC
CDR3: CASSPSRGYEQYF

size: many
D: .
J: TRBJ2-1
V: TRBV6-8
DNA: TGTGCCAGCACCCCTAGGCCGACTCTCAACAATGAGCAGTTCTTC
CDR3: CASTPRPTLNNEQFF

size: many
D: .
J: TRBJ2-3
V: TRBV14
DNA: TGTGCCAGCAGCCAAGGACAGCAGGGAGATACGCAGTATTTT
CDR3: CASSQGQQGDTQYF

size: many
D: .
J: TRBJ2-1
V: TRBV7-9
DNA: TGTGCCAGCAGCTTACTTCGCCAGGGGAATGAGCAGTTCTTC
CDR3: CASSLLRQGNEQFF

size: many
D: .
J: TRBJ2-1
V: TRBV6-6
DNA: TGTGCCAGCAGTTACGGGGGACGCGGGAATGAGCAGTTCTTC
CDR3: CASSYGGRGNEQFF

size: many
D: TRBD2
J: TRBJ2-7
V: TRBV7-3
DNA: TGTGCCAGCAGCTCCTTTAGCGGGGGCGAGCAGTACTTC
CDR3: CASSSFSGGEQYF

size: many
D: .
J: TRBJ1-5
V: TRBV2
DNA: TGTGCCAGCAAAACGGTCAATCAGCCCCAGCATTTT
CDR3: CASKTVNQPQHF

size: many
D: .
J: TRBJ1-1
V: TRBV7-8
DNA: TGTGCCAGCAGCCGGACGGGACGGGAGAACACTGAAGCTTTCTTT
CDR3: CASSRTGRENTEAFF

size: many
D: TRBD2
J: TRBJ2-3
V: TRBV6-5
DNA: TGTGCCAGCAGCTTATCTAGCGGGACCACAGATACGCAGTATTTT
CDR3: CASSLSSGTTDTQYF

size: many
D: .
J: TRBJ1-5
V: TRBV2
DNA: TGTGCCAGCAGCGGAGACGGGTATAGCAATCAGCCCCAGCATTTT
CDR3: CASSGDGYSNQPQHF

size: many
D: TRBD2
J: TRBJ2-3
V: TRBV6-1
DNA: TGTGCCAGCAGTGAAGCGCTACCTAGCGGGAGTGGGGATACGCAGTATTTT
CDR3: CASSEALPSGSGDTQYF

size: many
D: .
J: TRBJ1-2
V: TRBV7-9
DNA: TGTGCCAGCAGCCCTGGTCGCTATGGCTACACCTTC
CDR3: CASSPGRYGYTF

size: many
D: TRBD2
J: TRBJ2-7
V: TRBV28
DNA: TGTGCCAGCAGTTTCTTAGCGGGAGGGTATAGGGAGCAGTACTTC
CDR3: CASSFLAGGYREQYF

size: many
D: .
J: TRBJ2-5
V: TRBV11-2
DNA: TGTGCCAGCAGCTTACGTGGGGGGTCAGCAGAGACCCAGTACTTC
CDR3: CASSLRGGSAETQYF

size: many
D: TRBD1
J: TRBJ1-2
V: TRBV20-1
DNA: TGCAGTGCCCCAGGGGGCACGGACTATGGCTACACCTTC
CDR3: CSAPGGTDYGYTF

size: many
D: TRBD2
J: TRBJ2-1
V: TRBV5-1
DNA: TGTGCCAGCAGCTTAGTTAGCGGGGGCCGCAATGAGCAGTTCTTC
CDR3: CASSLVSGGRNEQFF

size: few
D: .
J: TRBJ2-6
V: TRBV7-8
DNA: TGTGCCAGCAGCTTAGCGCTCTATGTCTCTGGGGTCGACGTCCTGACTTTC
CDR3: CASSLALYVSGVDVLTF

size: many
D: .
J: TRBJ2-1
V: TRBV15
DNA: TGTGCCACCTCGGTCTACCTACTGAATGAGCAGTTCTTC
CDR3: CATSVYLLNEQFF

size: many
D: TRBD1
J: TRBJ2-7
V: TRBV3-1
DNA: TGTGCCAGCAGCACCAAACCGACAGGGTGGAACTCCTACGAGCAGTACTTC
CDR3: CASSTKPTGWNSYEQYF

size: many
D: TRBD1
J: TRBJ1-4
V: TRBV12-3/TRBV12-4
DNA: TGTGCCAGCAGTTCGGACAGGGTAAATGAAAAACTGTTTTTT
CDR3: CASSSDRVNEKLFF

size: .
D: .
J: TRBJ2-7
V: TRBV18
DNA: TGTGCCAGTCGAAGGGGAGAGGACGAGCAGTACTTC
CDR3: CASRRGEDEQYF